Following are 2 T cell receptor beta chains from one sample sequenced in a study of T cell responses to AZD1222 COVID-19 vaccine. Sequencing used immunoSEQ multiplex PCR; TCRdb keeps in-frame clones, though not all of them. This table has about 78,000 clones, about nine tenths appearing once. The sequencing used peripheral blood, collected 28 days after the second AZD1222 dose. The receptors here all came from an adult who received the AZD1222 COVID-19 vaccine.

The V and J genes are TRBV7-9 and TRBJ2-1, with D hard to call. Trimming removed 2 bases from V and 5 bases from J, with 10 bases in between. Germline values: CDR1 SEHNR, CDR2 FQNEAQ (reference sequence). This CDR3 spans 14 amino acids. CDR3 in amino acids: CASSLTIRDNEQFF. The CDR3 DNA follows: TGTGCCAGCAGCTTAACAATTCGGGACAATGAGCAGTTCTTC.

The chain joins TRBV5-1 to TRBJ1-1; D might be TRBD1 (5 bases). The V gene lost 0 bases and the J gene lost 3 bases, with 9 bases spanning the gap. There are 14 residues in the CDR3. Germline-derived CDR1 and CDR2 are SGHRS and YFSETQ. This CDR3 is CASSLGGVYTEAFF. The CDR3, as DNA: TGCGCCAGCAGCTTGGGAGGGGTTTACACTGAAGCTTTCTTT.